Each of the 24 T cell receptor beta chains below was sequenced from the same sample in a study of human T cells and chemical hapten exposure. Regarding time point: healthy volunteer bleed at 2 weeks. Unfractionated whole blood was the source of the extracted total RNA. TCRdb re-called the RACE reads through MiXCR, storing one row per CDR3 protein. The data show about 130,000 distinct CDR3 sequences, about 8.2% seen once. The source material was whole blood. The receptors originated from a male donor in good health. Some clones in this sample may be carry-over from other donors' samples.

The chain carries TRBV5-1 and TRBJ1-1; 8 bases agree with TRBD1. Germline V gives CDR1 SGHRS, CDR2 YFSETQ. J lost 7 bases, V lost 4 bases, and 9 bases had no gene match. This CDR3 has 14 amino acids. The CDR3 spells CASSPGDRTYEAFF. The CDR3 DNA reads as TGCGCCAGCAGCCCGGGGGACAGGACTTATGAAGCTTTCTTT.

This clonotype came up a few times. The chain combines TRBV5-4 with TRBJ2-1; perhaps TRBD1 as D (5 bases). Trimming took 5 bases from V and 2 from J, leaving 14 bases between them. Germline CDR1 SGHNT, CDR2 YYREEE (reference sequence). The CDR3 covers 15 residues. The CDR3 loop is CASSAKAGPYNEQFF. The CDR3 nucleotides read TGTGCCAGCAGTGCTAAGGCAGGGCCCTACAATGAGCAGTTCTTC.

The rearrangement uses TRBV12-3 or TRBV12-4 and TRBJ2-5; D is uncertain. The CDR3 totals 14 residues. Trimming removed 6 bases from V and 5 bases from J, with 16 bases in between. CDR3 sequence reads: CASRHSGVGETQYF. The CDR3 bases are TGTGCCAGCAGACATAGTGGGGTCGGGGAGACCCAGTACTTC.

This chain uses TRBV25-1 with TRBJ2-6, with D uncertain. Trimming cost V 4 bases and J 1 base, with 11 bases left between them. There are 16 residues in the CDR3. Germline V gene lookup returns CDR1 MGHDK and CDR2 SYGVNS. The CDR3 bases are TGTGCCAGCAGTGCCCTGGTAGGGTCTGGGGCCAACGTCCTGACTTTC. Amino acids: CASSALVGSGANVLTF.

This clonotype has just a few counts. CDR3 in DNA: TGTGCCAGCAGCCCGGGACAGGGGTTTGGCTACACCTTC. Translated, it gives CASSPGQGFGYTF. The chain uses TRBV27 and TRBJ1-2; 10 nucleotides match TRBD1. Trimming cost V 6 bases and J 7 bases; bases outside gene matches: 5. The CDR3 runs to 13 residues. The germline V gene encodes CDR1 MNHEY and CDR2 SMNVEV (reference sequence).

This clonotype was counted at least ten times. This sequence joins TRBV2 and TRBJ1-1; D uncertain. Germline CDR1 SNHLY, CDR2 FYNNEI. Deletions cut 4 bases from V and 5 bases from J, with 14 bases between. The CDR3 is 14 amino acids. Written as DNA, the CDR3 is TGTGCCAGCAGTGTCCGAATGGAGATGACTGAAGCTTTCTTT. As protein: CASSVRMEMTEAFF.

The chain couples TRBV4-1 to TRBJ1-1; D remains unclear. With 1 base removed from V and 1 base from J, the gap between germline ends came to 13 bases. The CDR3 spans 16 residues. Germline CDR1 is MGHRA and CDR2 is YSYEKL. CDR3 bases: TGCGCCAGCAGCCAAGGTATATGGCGCGGGAACACTGAAGCTTTCTTT. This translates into CASSQGIWRGNTEAFF.

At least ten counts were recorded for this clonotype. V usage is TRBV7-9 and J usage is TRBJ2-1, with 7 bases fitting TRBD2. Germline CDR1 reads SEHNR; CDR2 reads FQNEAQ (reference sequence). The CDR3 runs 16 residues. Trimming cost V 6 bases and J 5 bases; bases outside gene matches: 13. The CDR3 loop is CASSRSTSAAHNEQFF. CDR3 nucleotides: TGTGCCAGCAGTCGATCCACTAGCGCAGCCCACAATGAGCAGTTCTTC.

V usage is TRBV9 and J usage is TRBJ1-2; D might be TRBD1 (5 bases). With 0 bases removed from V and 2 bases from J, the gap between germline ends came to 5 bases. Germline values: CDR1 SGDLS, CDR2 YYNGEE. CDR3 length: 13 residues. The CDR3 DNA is TGTGCCAGCAGCGTAGAGGGGAACTATGGCTACACCTTC. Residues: CASSVEGNYGYTF.

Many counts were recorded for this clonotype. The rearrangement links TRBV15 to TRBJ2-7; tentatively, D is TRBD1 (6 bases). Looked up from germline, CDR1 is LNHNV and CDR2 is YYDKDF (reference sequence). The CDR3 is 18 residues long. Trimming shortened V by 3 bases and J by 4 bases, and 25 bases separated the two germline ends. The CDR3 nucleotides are TGTGCCACCAGCAGCGAACCAGGGGTAGACAGGCCCAGTTACGAGCAGTACTTC. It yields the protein CATSSEPGVDRPSYEQYF.

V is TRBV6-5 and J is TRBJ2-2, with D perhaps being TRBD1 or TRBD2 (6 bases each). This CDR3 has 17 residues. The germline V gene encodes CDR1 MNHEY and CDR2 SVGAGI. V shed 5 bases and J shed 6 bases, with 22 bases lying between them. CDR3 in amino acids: CASSLIPGAAWAGELFF. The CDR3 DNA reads TGTGCCAGCAGTCTTATTCCGGGGGCGGCCTGGGCCGGGGAGCTGTTTTTT.

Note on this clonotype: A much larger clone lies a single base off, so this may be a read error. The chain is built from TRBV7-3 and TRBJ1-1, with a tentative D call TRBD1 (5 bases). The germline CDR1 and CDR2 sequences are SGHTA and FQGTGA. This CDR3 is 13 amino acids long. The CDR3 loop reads CVSSSDRNTEAFF. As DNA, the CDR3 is TGTGTCAGCAGCTCAGACAGAAACACTGAAGCTTTCTTT.

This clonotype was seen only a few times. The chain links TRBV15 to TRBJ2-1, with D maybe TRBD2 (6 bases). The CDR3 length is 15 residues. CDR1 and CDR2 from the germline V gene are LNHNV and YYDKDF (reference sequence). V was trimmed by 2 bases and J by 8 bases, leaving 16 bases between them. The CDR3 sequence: CATSRTRDSLDEQFF. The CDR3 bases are TGTGCCACCAGCAGAACTCGGGACTCCCTCGATGAGCAGTTCTTC.

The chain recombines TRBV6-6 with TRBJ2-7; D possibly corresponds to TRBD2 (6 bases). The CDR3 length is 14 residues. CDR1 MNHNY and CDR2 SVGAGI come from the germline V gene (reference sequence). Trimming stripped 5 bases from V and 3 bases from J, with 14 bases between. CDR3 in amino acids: CASSDPGLDYEQYF. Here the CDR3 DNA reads TGTGCCAGCAGTGACCCGGGACTGGACTACGAGCAGTACTTC.

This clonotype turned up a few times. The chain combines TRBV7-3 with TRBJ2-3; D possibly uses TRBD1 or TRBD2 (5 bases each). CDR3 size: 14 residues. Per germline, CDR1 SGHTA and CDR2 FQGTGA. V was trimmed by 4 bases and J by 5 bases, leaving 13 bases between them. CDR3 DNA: TGTGCCAGCAGCTCGACCTCGGGGCTAGATACGCAGTATTTT. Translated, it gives CASSSTSGLDTQYF.

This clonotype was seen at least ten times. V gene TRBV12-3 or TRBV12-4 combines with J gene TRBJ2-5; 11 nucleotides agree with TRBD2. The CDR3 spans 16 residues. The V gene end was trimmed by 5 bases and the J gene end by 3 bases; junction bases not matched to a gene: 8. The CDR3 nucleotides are TGTGCCAGCAGTCGCAACCTTAGCGGGAGGGAAGAGACCCAGTACTTC. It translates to CASSRNLSGREETQYF.

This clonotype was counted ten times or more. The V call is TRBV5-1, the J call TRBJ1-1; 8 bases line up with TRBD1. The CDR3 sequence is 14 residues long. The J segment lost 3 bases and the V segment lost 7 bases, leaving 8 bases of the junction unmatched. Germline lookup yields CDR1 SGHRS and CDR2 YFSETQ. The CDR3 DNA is TGCGCCAGCGGAGCCGGGACAGGTTACACTGAAGCTTTCTTT. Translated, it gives CASGAGTGYTEAFF.

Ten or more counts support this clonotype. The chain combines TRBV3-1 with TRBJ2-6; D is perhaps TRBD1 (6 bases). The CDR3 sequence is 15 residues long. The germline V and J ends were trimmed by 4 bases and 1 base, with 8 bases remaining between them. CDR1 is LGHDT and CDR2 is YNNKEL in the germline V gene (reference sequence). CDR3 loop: CASSLQGSGANVLTF. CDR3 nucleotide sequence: TGTGCCAGCAGCCTCCAGGGGTCTGGGGCCAACGTCCTGACTTTC.

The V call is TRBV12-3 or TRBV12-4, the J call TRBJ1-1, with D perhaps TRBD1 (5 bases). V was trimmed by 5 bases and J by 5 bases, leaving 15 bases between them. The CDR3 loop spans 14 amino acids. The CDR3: CASSIRVGITEAFF. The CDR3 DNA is TGTGCCAGCAGTATCAGGGTTGGGATTACTGAAGCTTTCTTT.

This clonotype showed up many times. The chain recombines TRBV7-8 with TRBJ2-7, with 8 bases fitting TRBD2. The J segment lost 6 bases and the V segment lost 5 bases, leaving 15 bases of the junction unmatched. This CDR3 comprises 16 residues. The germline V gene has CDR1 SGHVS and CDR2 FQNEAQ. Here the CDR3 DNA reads TGTGCCAGCAGCCCCGTTATCGGGAGGGCCGTGAGCGAGCAGTACTTC. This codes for CASSPVIGRAVSEQYF.

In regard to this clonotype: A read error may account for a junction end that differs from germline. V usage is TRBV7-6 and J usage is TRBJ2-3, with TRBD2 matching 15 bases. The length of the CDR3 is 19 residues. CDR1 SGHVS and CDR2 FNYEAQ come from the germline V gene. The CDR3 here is CVSSKLPLGLAGGGDTQYF. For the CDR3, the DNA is TGTGTCAGCAGCAAACTTCCCCTCGGACTAGCGGGGGGGGGAGATACGCAGTATTTT.

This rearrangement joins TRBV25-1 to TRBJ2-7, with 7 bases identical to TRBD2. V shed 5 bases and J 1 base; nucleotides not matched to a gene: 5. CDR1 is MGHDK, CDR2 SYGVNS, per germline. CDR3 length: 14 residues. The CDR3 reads CASSKTSSSYEQYF. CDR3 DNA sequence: TGTGCCAGCAGTAAGACTAGCTCATCCTACGAGCAGTACTTC.

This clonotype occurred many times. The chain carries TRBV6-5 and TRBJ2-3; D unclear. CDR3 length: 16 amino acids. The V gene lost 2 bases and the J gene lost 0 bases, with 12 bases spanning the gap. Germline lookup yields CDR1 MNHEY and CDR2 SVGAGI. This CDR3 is CASSYLGAPSTDTQYF. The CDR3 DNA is TGTGCCAGCAGTTACCTCGGAGCCCCTAGCACAGATACGCAGTATTTT.

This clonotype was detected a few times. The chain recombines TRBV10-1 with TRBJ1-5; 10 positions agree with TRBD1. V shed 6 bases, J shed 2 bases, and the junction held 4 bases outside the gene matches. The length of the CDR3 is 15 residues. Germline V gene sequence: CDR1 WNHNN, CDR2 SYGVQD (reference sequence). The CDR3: CASRAGTGGNQPQHF. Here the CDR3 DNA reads TGCGCCAGCAGAGCCGGGACAGGGGGCAATCAGCCCCAGCATTTT.